The rows below give T cell receptor beta chains drawn from one sample of a study of shared clonotypes between healthy human individuals. Profiling relied on immunoSEQ multiplex PCR, and the TCRdb table lists in-frame clones only, not all of them. The data contain roughly 2.5 million clones, approximately 92% of them singletons. Sequenced: naive CD4+ T cells sorted from blood. All receptors come from a man between 18 and 29 years old in good health. CDR3s include the opening cysteine and the closing phenylalanine or tryptophan. D genes are given only for firm matches. For some rows the clone size is stated as once, few or many, or as a class when expanded; others skip it.

d_call,j_call,cdr3_length,v_call,clone_size,cdr3_nt,cdr3_aa
.,TRBJ2-7,15,TRBV14,.,TGTGCCAGCAGCCAAGGATGGGGAACAAGATACGAGCAGTACTTC,CASSQGWGTRYEQYF
.,TRBJ2-5,14,TRBV6-6,.,TGTGCCAGCAGTGCCGGACTGTACCAAGAGACCCAGTACTTC,CASSAGLYQETQYF
TRBD2,TRBJ2-2,14,TRBV11-2,.,TGTGCCAGCAGGGGAGGGCCAGGTACCGGGGAGCTGTTTTTT,CASRGGPGTGELFF
.,TRBJ2-7,13,TRBV5-6,.,TGTGCCAGCAGCTTGAAAGGAAGTCTCGAGCAGTACTTC,CASSLKGSLEQYF
.,TRBJ2-5,14,TRBV7-3,.,TGTGCCAGCAGCTTAATGGGGTACCAAGAGACCCAGTACTTC,CASSLMGYQETQYF
.,TRBJ2-5,16,TRBV9,.,TGTGCCAGCAGCCCTGGTTGGGGGACGCAGGGGGAGACCCAGTACTTC,CASSPGWGTQGETQYF
.,TRBJ2-2,14,TRBV19,.,TGTGCCAGTAGTCTAGACCTGAACACCGGGGAGCTGTTTTTT,CASSLDLNTGELFF
TRBD1,TRBJ2-7,18,TRBV9,once,TGTGCCAGCAGCGCATGGGACAGGGCGCTTCCTTACCCCTACGAGCAGTACTTC,CASSAWDRALPYPYEQYF
TRBD1,TRBJ2-2,19,TRBV7-2,once,TGTGCCAGCAGCACGGCCGGGACAGGGGATAACTGGGTGGGCGGGGAGCTGTTTTTT,CASSTAGTGDNWVGGELFF
.,TRBJ1-5,12,TRBV4-2,.,TGTGCCAGCAGCCAAGAAGGCCGGCCCCAGCATTTT,CASSQEGRPQHF
.,TRBJ2-7,13,TRBV10-3,.,TGTGCCATCAGTGCAGGGCCCTCCTACGAGCAGTACTTC,CAISAGPSYEQYF
.,TRBJ2-7,15,TRBV25-1,.,TGTGCCAGCAGTGAACCGGGAGCGCGCTCCTACGAGCAGTACTTC,CASSEPGARSYEQYF
.,TRBJ2-2,15,TRBV11-3,.,TGTGCCAGCAGCTCAAGAGACAAGAACACCGGGGAGCTGTTTTTT,CASSSRDKNTGELFF
TRBD1,TRBJ1-3,16,TRBV6-1,.,TGTGCCAGCAGTGGTAAACAGGGGTACTCTGGAAACACCATATATTTT,CASSGKQGYSGNTIYF
TRBD1,TRBJ2-5,12,TRBV2,.,TGTGCCAGCAGGGCAGGGGGCCGCACCCAGTACTTC,CASRAGGRTQYF
.,TRBJ2-7,15,TRBV19,.,TGTGCCAGTAGTATAGCCAGCTCCGAGCCCTACGAGCAGTACTTC,CASSIASSEPYEQYF
.,TRBJ2-7,17,TRBV27,.,TGTGCCAGCAGTTTACCGCCGTTCCCGGGACCAGCCTACGAGCAGTACTTC,CASSLPPFPGPAYEQYF
.,TRBJ1-1,14,TRBV9,.,TGTGCCAGCAGTGCCTTGGGGGGCGGCACTGAAGCTTTCTTT,CASSALGGGTEAFF
TRBD1,TRBJ2-7,17,TRBV6-1,.,TGTGCCAGCAGTGAAGCGCGGGGACAGGGGAACTCCTACGAGCAGTACTTC,CASSEARGQGNSYEQYF
.,TRBJ2-7,13,TRBV5-1,.,TGCGCCAGCAGCTCCCCAGGGAAATACGAGCAGTACTTC,CASSSPGKYEQYF
.,TRBJ2-1,11,TRBV2,.,TGTGCCAGCAGTGAAAGGAATGAGCAGTTCTTC,CASSERNEQFF
.,TRBJ1-1,15,TRBV25-1,.,TGTGCCAGCAGTCCGGTTGGGGGGGTACCCACTGAAGCTTTCTTT,CASSPVGGVPTEAFF
TRBD1,TRBJ1-3,16,TRBV4-1,.,TGCGCCAGCAGCCAATCGGGACAGTACTCTGGAAACACCATATATTTT,CASSQSGQYSGNTIYF
TRBD1,TRBJ1-1,15,TRBV2,.,TGTGCCAGCAGACAGACCGGGACAGGGGGAACTGAAGCTTTCTTT,CASRQTGTGGTEAFF
TRBD1,TRBJ2-2,16,TRBV6-5,.,TGTGCCAGCAGTTCGGGACAGAGGCCAAACACCGGGGAGCTGTTTTTT,CASSSGQRPNTGELFF
TRBD2,TRBJ2-4,13,TRBV9,.,TGTGCCAGCAGCGTAGACGGGGACTATGGTCAGTACTTC,CASSVDGDYGQYF
.,TRBJ1-2,13,TRBV7-9,few,TGTGCCAGCGATTCCACGGGGAACTATGGCTACACCTTC,CASDSTGNYGYTF
.,TRBJ1-6,13,TRBV6-5,few,TGTGCCAGCAGCCGCAGCCTTAATTCACCCCTCCACTTT,CASSRSLNSPLHF
.,TRBJ2-7,13,TRBV30,.,TGTGCCTGGAGTACCCTGGTCTACTACGAGCAGTACTTC,CAWSTLVYYEQYF
.,TRBJ2-5,13,TRBV7-8,once,TGTGCCAGCAGCCAGGATAGGGGTGAGACCCAGTACTTC,CASSQDRGETQYF
TRBD1,TRBJ2-7,14,TRBV7-2,.,TGTGCCAGCAGCGCGGACAGGGGGCGCGGAGAGCAGTACTTC,CASSADRGRGEQYF
.,TRBJ1-3,13,TRBV6-1,.,TGTGCCAGCAGTGCCGGCACAGAAAACACCATATATTTT,CASSAGTENTIYF
.,TRBJ2-2,17,TRBV4-1,.,TGCGCCAGCAGCCAAGATCTGGCTCGCCCGAACACCGGGGAGCTGTTTTTT,CASSQDLARPNTGELFF
.,TRBJ2-7,14,TRBV11-3,.,TGTGCCAGCAGCTCAGGGGGGGATTCCTACGAGCAGTACTTC,CASSSGGDSYEQYF
TRBD1,TRBJ1-2,15,TRBV30,.,TGTGCCTGGAGTGTAATAGCGTCAGGGGGCTATGGCTACACCTTC,CAWSVIASGGYGYTF
.,TRBJ2-2,14,TRBV2,.,TGTGCCAGCAGAGTTTACCAGGGCACCGGGGAGCTGTTTTTT,CASRVYQGTGELFF
TRBD1,TRBJ2-3,16,TRBV19,.,TGTGCCAGTAACCTACAGGGGGCCCCTAGCACAGATACGCAGTATTTT,CASNLQGAPSTDTQYF
TRBD1,TRBJ1-6,17,TRBV13,.,TGTGCCAGCAGCTTAGGGGTCGGCGGGACAGGGGCTTCACCCCTCCACTTT,CASSLGVGGTGASPLHF
TRBD2,TRBJ2-3,16,TRBV5-4,.,TGTGCCAGCAGCTCCCCTAGCGGGTCACTCACAGATACGCAGTATTTT,CASSSPSGSLTDTQYF
.,TRBJ2-7,16,TRBV27,once,TGTGCCAGCAGTTTATCGAGGATACCATCTGCCTACGAGCAGTACTTC,CASSLSRIPSAYEQYF
TRBD1,TRBJ1-2,12,TRBV30,.,TGTGCCTGGAGGGATACAGGGGTGGGCTACACCTTC,CAWRDTGVGYTF
.,TRBJ1-2,14,TRBV6-1,.,TGTGCCAGCAGTCGCGAGCCTACAAACTATGGCTACACCTTC,CASSREPTNYGYTF
.,TRBJ2-3,13,TRBV30,.,TGTGCCTGGTCAGGGTCGGGCACAGATACGCAGTATTTT,CAWSGSGTDTQYF
TRBD1,TRBJ1-2,14,TRBV5-4,.,TGTGCCAGCAGCGGGACAGGGGGCCGCTATGGCTACACCTTC,CASSGTGGRYGYTF
.,TRBJ2-7,15,TRBV9,.,TGTGCCAGCAGCGTAGGGGGACACACTTCCTACGAGCAGTACTTC,CASSVGGHTSYEQYF
.,TRBJ1-5,13,TRBV2,.,TGTGCCAGCAGTGAAGAGGGCAGTCAGCCCCAGCATTTT,CASSEEGSQPQHF
.,TRBJ1-5,12,TRBV18,.,TGTGCCAGCTCACCCGGGGTGCAGCCCCAGCATTTT,CASSPGVQPQHF
.,TRBJ1-6,13,TRBV19,.,TGTGCCAGCGGTGGACAGTTTAATTCACCCCTCCACTTT,CASGGQFNSPLHF
.,TRBJ2-1,14,TRBV29-1,once,TGCAGCGTTGACGTCAGGGGTAACGACAATGAGCAGTTCTTC,CSVDVRGNDNEQFF
.,TRBJ1-2,14,TRBV19,once,TGTGCCAGTAGTATGGGGGACGCTATTGGTGGCTACACCTTC,CASSMGDAIGGYTF